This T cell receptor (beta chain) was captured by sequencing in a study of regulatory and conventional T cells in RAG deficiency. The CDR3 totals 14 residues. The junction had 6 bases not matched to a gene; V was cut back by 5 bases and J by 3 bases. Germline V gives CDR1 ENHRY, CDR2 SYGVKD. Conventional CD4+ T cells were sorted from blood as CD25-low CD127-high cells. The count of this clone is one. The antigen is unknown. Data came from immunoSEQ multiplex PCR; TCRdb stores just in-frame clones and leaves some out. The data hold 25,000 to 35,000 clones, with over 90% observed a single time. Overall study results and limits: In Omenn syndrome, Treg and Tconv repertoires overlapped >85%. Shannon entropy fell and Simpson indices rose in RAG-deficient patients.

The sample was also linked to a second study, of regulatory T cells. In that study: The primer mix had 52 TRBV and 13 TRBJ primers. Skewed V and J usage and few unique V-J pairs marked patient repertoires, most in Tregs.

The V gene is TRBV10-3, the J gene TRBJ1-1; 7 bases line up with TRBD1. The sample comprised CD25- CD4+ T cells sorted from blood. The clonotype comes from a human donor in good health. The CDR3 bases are TGTGCCATCAGTACCACAGGGGTCGACACTGAAGCTTTCTTT. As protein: CAISTTGVDTEAFF.